This entry lists 16 T cell receptor beta chains sequenced from one sample in a study of tumor-infiltrating lymphocytes in primary liver carcinoma. The input was 400 to 500 ng total RNA; TCR beta cDNA was made from it with a constant-region primer. It was through three nested multiplex PCR rounds of slightly modified ARM-PCR that TCR beta libraries arose. TRBV1-TRBV30 forward primers paired with a C-beta reverse primer were used in the first two PCR rounds, which ran around 10 cycles each. In TCRdb, the multiplex PCR reads were re-called with MiXCR into one record per CDR3 protein. The sample contains fewer than 400,000 distinct CDR3 sequences, more than 55% of which appear only once. Germline DNA was extracted too, while blood RNA derived from unsorted whole blood. The source material was peripheral blood. The receptors originated from a middle-aged man with primary liver carcinoma and hepatitis B virus infection.

This chain links TRBV10-3 with TRBJ2-2, with 14 bases matching TRBD2. The germline V gene has CDR1 ENHRY and CDR2 SYGVKD. Trimming took 7 bases from V and 4 from J; bases not matched to a gene: 8. This CDR3 has 17 amino acids. CDR3 sequence reads: CAINGTSGSYPTGELFF. The CDR3 DNA sequence: TGTGCCATCAATGGGACTAGCGGGAGTTATCCCACCGGGGAGCTGTTTTTT.

For this clonotype: This clone may be a read error of a much larger clone one base away. The chain couples TRBV6-1 to TRBJ1-4; D ambiguous. Germline values: CDR1 MNHNS, CDR2 SASEGT. The CDR3 loop spans 14 amino acids. As DNA, the CDR3 is TGTGCCAGCAGTGCCAGGTCGATTAATGAAAAACCGTTTTTT. It specifies CASSARSINEKPFF.

Only a few counts were recorded for this clonotype. The genes are TRBV28 and TRBJ2-7, with D unresolved. The CDR3 loop spans 12 amino acids. Germline V gene lookup returns CDR1 MDHEN and CDR2 SYDVKM. V was shortened by 3 bases and J by 5 bases, with 8 bases between the two germline ends. The CDR3 loop is CASSFFPNEQYF. CDR3 sequence (DNA): TGTGCCAGCAGTTTTTTCCCAAACGAGCAGTACTTC.

Comments on this clonotype: One junction end does not reproduce the germline sequence, and a read error may be involved. The rearrangement links TRBV23-1 to TRBJ1-1, with no clear D. TRBV23-1 is given ORF status, its function remaining uncertain. The CDR3 totals 15 residues. The CDR3 DNA follows: TGCGCCAACAGTCAATCGTTAGGCTTTTACACTGAAGCTTTCTTT. It specifies CANSQSLGFYTEAFF.

With regard to this clonotype: A much larger clonotype is one base distant, so this may be a read error. The chain uses TRBV6-1 and TRBJ2-5; D possibly corresponds to TRBD1 (7 bases). The CDR3 totals 15 residues. CDR1 is MNHNS, CDR2 SASEGT, per germline. V shed 4 bases and J shed 8 bases, with 20 bases lying between them. CDR3 sequence reads: CASSGGQLEGDTQYF. DNA for the CDR3: TGTGCCAGCAGTGGGGGACAGCTGGAGGGAGATACCCAGTACTTC.

This sequence joins TRBV28 and TRBJ2-7; unclear D gene. Per germline, CDR1 MDHEN and CDR2 SYDVKM. The CDR3 runs to 12 residues. With 3 bases removed from V and 6 bases from J, the gap between germline ends came to 9 bases. CDR3 DNA: TGTGCCAGCAGTTTCCTCGGCGGCGAGCAGTACTTC. Amino acids: CASSFLGGEQYF.

Note on this clonotype: An end of the junction differs from the germline gene, which may be a read error. The V gene is TRBV28, the J gene TRBJ2-5; D unclear. Germline assignment: CDR1 MDHEN and CDR2 SYDVKM. CDR3 length equals 15 residues. CDR3 sequence reads: CVSSPSKPRLETQYF. The CDR3 DNA sequence: TGTGTCAGCAGTCCCTCGAAACCCCGACTTGAGACCCAGTACTTC.

The CDR3 DNA reads TGTGCCAGCTGGGACCAGGGTCGCGACATTCAGTACTTC. It encodes CASWDQGRDIQYF. The genes are TRBV6-2 or TRBV6-3 and TRBJ2-4, with D perhaps given as TRBD1 or TRBD2 (5 bases each). CDR3 length equals 13 residues. The germline V gene has CDR1 MNHEY and CDR2 SVGEGT. The germline V and J ends were trimmed by 8 bases and 8 bases, with 16 bases remaining between them.

This clonotype was counted many times. The rearrangement joins TRBV29-1 to TRBJ2-3; maybe TRBD2 (6 bases). This CDR3 has 12 amino acids. V lost 6 bases, J lost 0 bases, and 7 bases lay in between. Germline CDR1 reads SQVTM; CDR2 reads ANQGSEA. CDR3 protein: CSVLASTDTQYF. CDR3 nucleotide sequence: TGCAGCGTCCTAGCGAGCACAGATACGCAGTATTTT.

With respect to this clonotype: This could be a read error, since a much larger clone is one nucleotide away. The gene calls are TRBV29-1 and TRBJ2-5; 7 bases align to TRBD1. The CDR3 is 14 residues long. Germline trimming cut 7 bases from V and 7 bases from J; bases unmatched to any gene: 15. Germline assignment: CDR1 SQVTM and CDR2 ANQGSEA. The CDR3 sequence is CSADTRGRGGTQYF. CDR3 sequence (DNA): TGCAGCGCCGACACGAGGGGGCGTGGGGGGACCCAGTACTTC.

The CDR3 loop is CASSLVASGRGDKKYF. The CDR3, as DNA: TGTGCCAGCAGCTTAGTGGCTAGCGGGAGGGGAGATAAGAAGTATTTT. The chain recombines TRBV11-2 with TRBJ2-3; 12 bases are shared with TRBD2. This CDR3 has 16 residues. Trimming cost V 1 base and J 13 bases; bases outside gene matches: 12. Germline V gives CDR1 SGHAT, CDR2 FQNNGV.

Of note for this clonotype: This may stem from a read error, because a much larger clone lies one nucleotide away. This is likely a read error, given that the CDR3 carries no conserved phenylalanine or tryptophan at its end. The rearrangement joins TRBV6-6 to TRBJ1-2, with D maybe TRBD1 (5 bases). Between the trimmed V and J ends, which lost 6 bases and 6 bases, there was a span of 14 bases. This CDR3 region has 13 residues. Germline lookup yields CDR1 MNHNY and CDR2 SVGAGI (reference sequence). CDR3 in DNA: TGTGCCAGCAGGATTGACAGAACCAATGGCTACACCTCC. It translates to CASRIDRTNGYTS.

The V and J genes are TRBV10-3 and TRBJ1-6, with 7 positions matching TRBD1. After removal of 10 bases from V and 7 bases from J, the junction contained 16 bases not matched to a gene. Germline V gives CDR1 ENHRY, CDR2 SYGVKD. The length of the CDR3 is 16 residues. The CDR3 reads CATGIGGGGGNSPLHF. In DNA, the CDR3 is TGTGCCACCGGCATTGGAGGGGGCGGCGGGAATTCACCCCTCCACTTT.

A remark on this clonotype: The conserved phenylalanine or tryptophan normally closing the CDR3 is absent here, so this likely arose from a read error. The chain joins TRBV11-2 to TRBJ1-1; D unclear. Per germline, CDR1 SGHAT and CDR2 FQNNGV. This CDR3 region has 12 residues. The CDR3 DNA follows: TGTGCCAGTAGCTTAGGGTTAGCTGAAGCTTTCCTT. Translated, it gives CASSLGLAEAFL.

The table lists this clonotype with a few counts. V gene TRBV10-3 combines with J gene TRBJ2-7; 7 bases agree with TRBD1. Trimming took 6 bases from V and 6 from J; bases not matched to a gene: 2. The CDR3 is 11 residues long. Germline V CDR1 and CDR2: ENHRY, SYGVKD. CDR3 coding DNA: TGTGCCATCAGATACAGGGGCGAGCAGTACTTC. This codes for CAIRYRGEQYF.

This clonotype showed up just once. CDR3 DNA: TGCAGCGCCCTACCAGACCTGAACACTAGAGCTTTCTTT. It encodes CSALPDLNTRAFF. The V call is TRBV29-1, the J call TRBJ1-1, with no clear D. The ends were cut back, 7 bases at V and 10 bases at J, with 22 bases in the middle. The CDR3 spans 13 residues. The germline V gene has CDR1 SQVTM and CDR2 ANQGSEA. Using reference TRBV29-1 and TRBJ1-1 for the parts outside the CDR3, the full variable domain is SAVISQKPSRDICQRGTSLTIQCQVDSQVTMMFWYRQQPGQSLTLIATANQGSEATYESGFVIDKFPISRPNLTFSTLTVSNMSPEDSSIYLCSALPDLNTRAFFGQGTRLTVV.